The T cell receptor beta chain under discussion was sequenced for a study of CD8+ T cells in alopecia areata. Reverse transcription of extracted RNA yielded cDNA, which provided the sequencing template. The table came from immunoSEQ multiplex PCR; TCRdb's copy has only in-frame clones and leaves some out. The sample lists over 200,000 clones, more than 45% occurring once. Per germline, CDR1 LNHDA and CDR2 SQIVND (reference sequence). This CDR3 contains 15 residues. Trimming left V 7 bases short and J 0 bases short, with 10 bases between. The rearrangement joins TRBV19 to TRBJ2-6; D uncertain. Specimen: CD4+ T cells sorted from blood, collected at week 0. This receptor was obtained from a human donor with alopecia areata. The CDR3 is CASNAGNSGANVLTF. In DNA, the CDR3 is TGTGCCAGTAATGCTGGAAACTCTGGGGCCAACGTCCTGACTTTC.